This T cell receptor beta chain was retrieved from a study of blood T cell repertoires in COVID-19 (dated by TCRdb to about 2020). At the level of the whole study: The collaborator samples originated in the United States, Italy and Spain and spanned the acute and convalescent phases of COVID-19. The sample metadata nearly always contained a de-identified subject ID, COVID-19 status, age in years and sex. The prospective study material was composed of cDNA or gDNA derived from T cells, B-cell-depleted T cells, or PBMCs. Samples came from the ongoing ImmuneRACE study (first 160 participants) plus 1,254 subjects from 6 global collaborators. Subjects who had been exposed to COVID-19, were actively infected with it, or had recovered from it provided the deeply sampled blood TCRbeta repertoires that made up the dataset. The repertoires were released in a freely available public database intended as a resource for research on the immune response to SARS-CoV-2. Where HLA class I and class II types were available, the types were taken from metadata supplied by the sample provider, not from assay-based typing.

The germline V gene encodes CDR1 MNHNS and CDR2 SASEGT. V is pruned by 4 bases and J by 0 bases, leaving 6 bases of the junction without a gene match. The CDR3 spans 16 residues, from the cysteine through the phenylalanine. The entry retains the CDR3 DNA only, 48 bases that are in frame from base 1. Results the study describes overall, beyond this receptor: How much clinical and demographic metadata was included differed by source and by participant, and the metadata was provided uncurated.

For this clone: The target of this receptor is not known. Base qualities are missing; no much larger clone stands one base away.

TCRbeta CDR3 regions were amplified from genomic DNA by means of the immunoSEQ Assay, a bias-controlled multiplex PCR. Turning to the authors' computational methods: The number of nucleated cells in each sample was estimated by amplification of reference gene primers within the assay. To quantify the absolute abundance of each unique TCRbeta CDR3 rearrangement, sequence reads were collapsed and filtered. For each sample, productive Simpson clonality was calculated as the square root of Simpson's diversity index across productive rearrangements. TCRdb provides this immuneACCESS table in a form limited to in-frame rearrangements. Some clones are lacking; in checked studies, under half of them reflect an unresolved V gene, and why the rest are absent is not known. V and J calls and clone size follow that table, whereas D and trimming were derived from the DNA. For this sample there are approximately 230,000 clones; 75% to 95% appear just once. The biggest ten clones account for under 2.5% of the sample.

Participants in the prospective study were enrolled through a virtual design, were aged about 18 to 100 years, and lived in fewer than 30 United States geographic areas. In the prospective study, participants were assigned to cohorts based on the clinical history participants reported in a screening survey and a study questionnaire. ImmuneRACE Cohort 3 recovered participants were defined by two consecutive negative NP/OP PCR tests, healthcare professional clearance, or symptom resolution. Mobile phlebotomists in the prospective study collected whole blood, serum and a nasopharyngeal or oropharyngeal swab from every participant. Over an approximately 2-month period, participants in the prospective study had the option of providing additional blood draws and questionnaires. Blood samples from the prospective study were shipped frozen or at room temperature prior to DNA extraction.

This TCR derives from a woman under 30 who had recovered from COVID-19. The sequenced material came from PBMCs or T cells enriched from blood (not recorded which). Recombination linked TRBV6-1 to TRBJ1-1; 9 bases in the junction line up with TRBD1. CDR3 loop: CASSGGTGIMNTEAFF. The bases read TGTGCCAGCAGTGGCGGGACAGGGATTATGAACACTGAAGCTTTCTTT.